Each of the 24 T cell receptor beta chains below was sequenced from the same sample in a study of blood T cells in healthy people across ages. Combining a sample-barcoded 5' primer with a J-beta primer mix, a second PCR ran for roughly 7 to 11 cycles. TCRdb recomputed calls from the 5' RACE reads with MiXCR, one row per CDR3 protein. The data contain fewer than 900,000 distinct CDR3 sequences, around 49% of them singletons. Sequencing input: blood. The origin of the receptors is an older woman in good health.

The rearrangement uses TRBV20-1 and TRBJ2-5; 11 bases are a match to TRBD2. The CDR3 extends over 15 amino acids. Germline V gene sequence: CDR1 DFQATT, CDR2 SNEGSKA (reference sequence). V lost 2 bases and J lost 11; bases outside the gene matches: 13. Here the CDR3 DNA reads TGCAGTGCTAGACCCGGGACTAGCGGTTATGGGGAGCAGTACTTC. Its translation: CSARPGTSGYGEQYF.

At least ten counts were recorded for this clonotype. The chain employs TRBV9 and TRBJ1-2; D might be TRBD1 (6 bases). Trimming pared 2 bases from V and 6 bases from J, leaving 11 bases between. The CDR3 is 13 residues long. Per the germline V gene, CDR1 is SGDLS and CDR2 is YYNGEE. CDR3 nucleotides: TGTGCCAGCAGCGTCACAGGGAGCGATGGCTACACCTTC. Its protein is CASSVTGSDGYTF.

This clonotype was detected many times. The J gene is TRBJ2-1, the V gene TRBV29-1, with 12 bases aligning to TRBD2. The CDR3 length is 15 residues. Germline lookup yields CDR1 SQVTM and CDR2 ANQGSEA. Trimming at V came to 7 bases and at J to 0 bases, leaving 4 bases not matched to a gene. The CDR3 DNA follows: TGCAGCGCTCCGACTAGCGGGAGCTCCTACAATGAGCAGTTCTTC. Translated, it gives CSAPTSGSSYNEQFF.

The rearrangement uses TRBV20-1 and TRBJ2-1; D is unclear. V lost 3 bases to trimming and J lost 6 bases, with 15 bases between them. CDR3 length: 14 residues. Germline CDR1 reads DFQATT; CDR2 reads SNEGSKA (reference sequence). The CDR3 sequence is CSARGWKRSNEQFF. As DNA, the CDR3 is TGCAGTGCTAGGGGTTGGAAGCGCAGCAATGAGCAGTTCTTC.

This clonotype was recorded a few times. The V gene is TRBV7-9, the J gene TRBJ2-1; D remains ambiguous. V was clipped by 3 bases and J by 8 bases, with 8 bases between them. From germline, CDR1 is SEHNR and CDR2 FQNEAQ (reference sequence). The CDR3 has 12 residues. DNA for the CDR3: TGTGCCAGCAGCTTTAACGGGCATGAGCAGTTCTTC. Translating it yields CASSFNGHEQFF.

With regard to this clonotype: The junction does not match germline at one end; this may be a read error. The genes are TRBV7-9 and TRBJ2-3, with 8 bases lining up with TRBD2. Germline V lookup: CDR1 SEHNR, CDR2 FQNEAQ (reference sequence). This CDR3 region has 14 residues. CDR3 sequence: CASFSGTRTDTRYF. The CDR3 DNA reads TGTGCCAGCTTTAGCGGGACTCGCACAGATACGCGGTATTTT. The variable domain in full, completed from reference TRBV7-9 and TRBJ2-3, reads DTGVSQNPRHKITKRGQNVTFRCDPISEHNRLYWYRQTLGQGPEFLTYFQNEAQLEKSRLLSDRFSAERPKGSFSTLEIQRTEQGDSAMYLCASFSGTRTDTRYFGPGTRLTVL.

In nucleotides, the CDR3 is TGTGCCATCAGCCACCTGGAGGATACGCAGTATTTT. The encoded protein is CAISHLEDTQYF. The chain joins TRBV10-3 to TRBJ2-3; D remains ambiguous. Germline loops: CDR1 ENHRY, CDR2 SYGVKD. V was cut by 6 bases and J by 6 bases, with 10 bases left in between. The CDR3 extends over 12 amino acids.

The chain couples TRBV6-6 to TRBJ2-4, with D perhaps matching TRBD1 (7 bases). The J call may be in error: the DNA end matches TRBJ2-7 better. The V gene's germline CDR1 is MNHNY and CDR2 SVGAGI (reference sequence). This CDR3 spans 15 amino acids. CDR3 residues: CASRSHAGQSNEQYF. CDR3 coding DNA: TGTGCCAGCAGATCTCATGCGGGACAGTCTAACGAGCAGTACTTC.

V usage is TRBV2 and J usage is TRBJ1-4; maybe TRBD1 (6 bases). V was cut by 5 bases and J by 6 bases, with 10 bases left in between. This CDR3 is 13 amino acids long. Per the germline V gene, CDR1 is SNHLY and CDR2 is FYNNEI. The CDR3 sequence: CASSRDTYEKLFF. The DNA of the CDR3 is TGTGCCAGCAGTCGGGACACCTATGAAAAACTGTTTTTT.

At least ten counts were recorded for this clonotype. The chain combines TRBV6-5 with TRBJ2-1; unclear D gene. This CDR3 contains 11 residues. In germline, CDR1 is MNHEY, CDR2 SVGAGI. V gave up 11 bases and J gave up 3 bases, with 8 bases separating them. The CDR3 sequence: CASRDYNEQFF. As DNA, the CDR3 is TGTGCCTCAAGGGACTACAATGAGCAGTTCTTC.

With regard to this clonotype: A much larger clone lies a single base off, so this may be a read error. This chain joins TRBV7-2 and TRBJ2-7; D is unresolved. From germline, CDR1 is SGHTA and CDR2 FQGNSA. Trimming removed 2 bases from V and 2 bases from J, with 7 bases in between. The CDR3 has 13 residues. CDR3 sequence (DNA): TGTGCCAGCAGCTTAAGCTCACCCTACGAGCAGTACTTC. Amino acids: CASSLSSPYEQYF.

The chain joins TRBV6-2 or TRBV6-3 to TRBJ1-1; D call uncertain. Germline V gene lookup returns CDR1 MNHEY and CDR2 SVGEGT. CDR3 size: 14 residues. Trimming removed 6 bases at V and 2 bases at J, with 13 bases between. The CDR3 loop is CASREDGVNTEAFF. Written as DNA, the CDR3 is TGTGCCAGCAGAGAGGACGGGGTTAACACTGAAGCTTTCTTT.

This clonotype showed up just a few times. The chain has TRBV20-1 and TRBJ1-2; TRBD1 aligns across 8 bases. Looked up from germline, CDR1 is DFQATT and CDR2 is SNEGSKA (reference sequence). The CDR3 covers 17 residues. The CDR3 DNA sequence: TGCAGGCCAGAGGCCCCCGACAGGGGCTTTCTCAACTATGGCTACACCTTC. Translated: CRPEAPDRGFLNYGYTF.

The chain combines TRBV7-2 with TRBJ1-2; D is ambiguous. CDR1 and CDR2 from the germline V gene are SGHTA and FQGNSA. Trimming removed 1 base at V and 5 bases at J, with 14 bases between. The CDR3 extends over 15 amino acids. CDR3: CASSLGDGPLYGYTF. The CDR3 nucleotides are TGTGCCAGCAGCTTAGGAGACGGACCTCTTTATGGCTACACCTTC. The whole variable domain, remainder taken from reference TRBV7-2 and TRBJ1-2, is GAGVSQSPSNKVTEKGKDVELRCDPISGHTALYWYRQSLGQGLEFLIYFQGNSAPDKSGLPSDRFSAERTGGSVSTLTIQRTQQEDSAVYLCASSLGDGPLYGYTFGSGTRLTVV.

Many counts were recorded for this clonotype. The V call is TRBV24-1, the J call TRBJ2-7, with 8 bases identical to TRBD1. This CDR3 has 13 amino acids. J lost 7 bases, V lost 4 bases, and 5 bases had no gene match. The germline V gene encodes CDR1 KGHDR and CDR2 SFDVKD. The CDR3 DNA reads as TGTGCCACCAGTGAACCGGACAGGGCAGAGCAGTACTTC. Translation: CATSEPDRAEQYF.

CDR3 DNA: TGTGCCAGCAGCCCACAACCAGCCCTCTACGAGCAGTACTTC. This sequence encodes CASSPQPALYEQYF. The chain joins TRBV7-2 to TRBJ2-5, with D unresolved. The J call may be mistaken, given a closer DNA end match to TRBJ2-7. The germline V gene encodes CDR1 SGHTA and CDR2 FQGNSA. CDR3 length: 14 amino acids.

This clonotype was recorded only once. One junction end disagrees with the germline gene, perhaps due to a read error. The chain combines TRBV20-1 with TRBJ2-1; 7 bases align to TRBD2. There are 14 residues in the CDR3. In germline, CDR1 is DFQATT, CDR2 SNEGSKA (reference sequence). The CDR3 DNA sequence: TGCAGTGCGATACCACCGGGACTATACAAGGAGCAGTTCTTC. It translates to CSAIPPGLYKEQFF.

The chain employs TRBV27 and TRBJ2-1, with a weak D call TRBD2 (5 bases). CDR1 is MNHEY and CDR2 is SMNVEV in the germline V gene (reference sequence). V was clipped by 3 bases and J by 6 bases, with 15 bases between them. The CDR3 covers 15 residues. CDR3 sequence (DNA): TGTGCCAGCAGTTTCCGGAGGCCTTTGCTCAATGAGCAGTTCTTC. This translates into CASSFRRPLLNEQFF.

The V call is TRBV6-5, the J call TRBJ2-5, with D possibly matching TRBD2 (6 bases). The CDR3 sequence is 14 residues long. Per germline, CDR1 MNHEY and CDR2 SVGAGI. Deletions cut 6 bases from V and 5 bases from J, with 16 bases between. The CDR3 region is CASRRASVLETQYF. The CDR3 nucleotides are TGTGCCAGCAGAAGGGCTAGCGTTCTGGAGACCCAGTACTTC.

DNA for the CDR3: TGTGCCAGCTCCATTGGGGCGGGAGCCCACAATGAGCAGTTCTTC. This translates into CASSIGAGAHNEQFF. J is TRBJ2-1 and V is TRBV12-3 or TRBV12-4; the match to TRBD2 covers 7 bases. The CDR3 is 15 residues long. Germline trimming cut 8 bases from V and 5 bases from J; bases unmatched to any gene: 12.

The V gene is TRBV24-1, the J gene TRBJ2-5; 9 bases match TRBD1. This CDR3 comprises 14 residues. Germline lookup yields CDR1 KGHDR and CDR2 SFDVKD. J was trimmed by 4 bases and V by 4 bases; bases with no gene match: 3. The CDR3 protein is CATSDLTGGETQYF. The CDR3 coding sequence is TGTGCCACCAGTGACCTGACAGGGGGAGAGACCCAGTACTTC.

The chain combines TRBV12-3 or TRBV12-4 with TRBJ2-1; D not resolved. V lost 2 bases, J lost 2 bases, and 7 bases lay in between. The CDR3 runs to 14 residues. In DNA form, the CDR3 reads TGTGCCAGCAGTTTATTTGGCACCTACAATGAGCAGTTCTTC. This translates into CASSLFGTYNEQFF.

J is TRBJ1-2 and V is TRBV7-2; no clear D. V lost 5 bases and J 2 bases, leaving 9 bases between the germline ends. Germline CDR1 is SGHTA and CDR2 is FQGNSA. The CDR3 loop spans 13 amino acids. The CDR3 nucleotides are TGTGCCAGCAGCCCCTCGTGGAACTATGGCTACACCTTC. It encodes CASSPSWNYGYTF.

This clonotype has more than one count but fewer than ten. At one boundary the junction diverges from the germline segment, which might be a read error. The V call is TRBV6-1, the J call TRBJ2-3, with D perhaps matching TRBD2 (6 bases). CDR1 is MNHNS and CDR2 is SASEGT in the germline V gene. This CDR3 region has 17 residues. The chain's CDR3 is CASSKAGGYASTDTQYF. As DNA, the CDR3 is TGTGCCAGCAGTAAAGCGGGCGGTTACGCTAGCACAGATACGCAGTATTTT.